This T cell receptor beta chain was found in a study of identical twins. Whole-study results and caveats: Excess low generation probability was seen in twin-shared out-of-frame alpha sequences.

CDR3 length equals 17 residues. The J segment lost 10 bases and the V segment lost 6 bases, leaving 16 bases of the junction unmatched. Comments on this clonotype: Its antigen remains unidentified.

A universal primer site was added by template switching, and unique molecular identifiers were carried by the cDNA. One entry per CDR3 protein, called by TCRdb with MiXCR from the 5' RACE reads. Of more than 600,000 distinct CDR3 sequences listed, 18% are singletons. The data also belong to a second study, concerning T cells expressing NK-cell markers. That study reports: Seven of the eight sequenced donors were HCMV-seropositive; one was seronegative. Among the experiments, several used an anti-gamma-delta TCR antibody to restrict sorting to alpha-beta TCR T cells.

This clonotype was sampled from a woman aged 18 to 35 in good health. V and J are TRBV12-3 or TRBV12-4 and TRBJ2-1, with 12 bases that match TRBD2. Sample: PBMCs. The CDR3 DNA reads as TGTGCCAGCAGCCCTACTAGCGGGGGGCCCCTAAGAAGGGAGCAGTTCTTC. Its translation is CASSPTSGGPLRREQFF.